Presented here are 12 T cell receptor beta chains from one specimen sequenced in a study of T cell responses to AZD1222 COVID-19 vaccine. Using immunoSEQ multiplex PCR, the repertoire was profiled, and TCRdb retains in-frame clones only, with some absent. The data contain about 130,000 clones, about 93% of them seen just once; the ten biggest clones take up roughly 0.9%. Material: peripheral blood, obtained on day 0 of AZD1222 vaccination. The receptors come from an adult in good health.

The chain uses TRBV4-1 and TRBJ2-3, with 8 bases aligning to TRBD2. The J segment lost 9 bases and the V segment lost 5 bases, leaving 13 bases of the junction unmatched. Germline lookup yields CDR1 MGHRA and CDR2 YSYEKL. This CDR3 region has 15 residues. This CDR3 reads CASSFPGLVSMTQYF. The CDR3 DNA follows: TGCGCCAGCAGCTTCCCGGGACTAGTCAGTATGACGCAGTATTTT.

J is TRBJ2-2 and V is TRBV7-3; D gene ambiguous. The CDR3 spans 14 residues. Germline V lookup: CDR1 SGHTA, CDR2 FQGTGA. Between the trimmed V and J ends, which lost 5 bases and 1 base, there was a span of 8 bases. Written as DNA, the CDR3 is TGTGCCAGCAGCCAACTCTTGAACACCGGGGAGCTGTTTTTT. This codes for CASSQLLNTGELFF.

For the CDR3, the DNA is TGTGCCAGCAGGGGACAGGGGAAAGAGACCCAGTACTTC. As protein: CASRGQGKETQYF. The genes are TRBV12-3 or TRBV12-4 and TRBJ2-5; 10 bases are shared with TRBD1. J gave up 3 bases and V 6 bases, and 1 base lay outside the gene matches. There are 13 residues in the CDR3.

The chain links TRBV9 to TRBJ1-1, with TRBD1 identical over 7 bases. The germline V gene encodes CDR1 SGDLS and CDR2 YYNGEE. Trimming removed 0 bases from V and 0 bases from J; junction bases left unmatched: 8. The CDR3 has 17 residues. Here the CDR3 DNA reads TGTGCCAGCAGCGTAGCGCCGCCGGGACAGATGAACACTGAAGCTTTCTTT. Translating it yields CASSVAPPGQMNTEAFF. The full variable domain, with the rest looked up from reference TRBV9 and TRBJ1-1, is DSGVTQTPKHLITATGQRVTLRCSPRSGDLSVYWYQQSLDQGLQFLIQYYNGEERAKGNILERFSAQQFPDLHSELNLSSLELGDSALYFCASSVAPPGQMNTEAFFGQGTRLTVV.

The rearrangement joins TRBV6-5 to TRBJ1-5, with 7 bases matching TRBD1. CDR1 MNHEY and CDR2 SVGAGI come from the germline V gene. CDR3 length: 15 amino acids. J was trimmed by 5 bases and V by 2 bases; bases with no gene match: 6. CDR3 region: CASSYMSGGDQPQHF. The CDR3 DNA follows: TGTGCCAGCAGTTACATGTCAGGGGGGGATCAGCCCCAGCATTTT.

The V call is TRBV29-1, the J call TRBJ2-5, with D unresolved. Germline CDR1 reads SQVTM; CDR2 reads ANQGSEA. This CDR3 is built from 12 residues. V was clipped by 4 bases and J by 3 bases, with 9 bases between them. CDR3 sequence reads: CSVVTEKETQYF. Here the CDR3 DNA reads TGCAGCGTTGTGACTGAGAAAGAGACCCAGTACTTC.

The chain links TRBV19 to TRBJ1-5, with TRBD1 matching 8 bases. This CDR3 contains 16 residues. V lost 5 bases to trimming and J lost 0 bases; unmatched junction nucleotides: 6. Germline CDR1 and CDR2: LNHDA and SQIVND (reference sequence). The CDR3 region has the DNA TGTGCCAGTAGTCCGAGACAGGGGTATAGCAATCAGCCCCAGCATTTT. As protein: CASSPRQGYSNQPQHF.

This chain joins TRBV6-6 and TRBJ1-6, with D perhaps TRBD1 (6 bases). Germline values: CDR1 MNHNY, CDR2 SVGAGI (reference sequence). The CDR3 runs to 14 residues. V lost 1 base to trimming and J lost 8 bases, with 9 bases between them. CDR3 coding DNA: TGTGCCAGCAGTTACTTGGAGGGGGATTCACCCCTCCACTTT. As protein: CASSYLEGDSPLHF.

The chain uses TRBV29-1 and TRBJ1-1; D might be TRBD1 (5 bases). Germline CDR1 reads SQVTM; CDR2 reads ANQGSEA. This CDR3 is built from 13 residues. Trimming cost V 4 bases and J 1 base, with 10 bases left between them. The CDR3 here is CSVVGHQNTEAFF. CDR3 in DNA: TGCAGCGTTGTGGGGCACCAGAACACTGAAGCTTTCTTT.

The J gene is TRBJ1-4, the V gene TRBV19; no definite D call. Germline CDR1 is LNHDA and CDR2 is SQIVND (reference sequence). V was cut by 1 base and J by 0 bases, with 6 bases left in between. This CDR3 has 15 amino acids. The CDR3 DNA is TGTGCCAGTAGTATAGCCCCTGCAACTAATGAAAAACTGTTTTTT. Protein product: CASSIAPATNEKLFF.

The rearrangement joins TRBV6-5 to TRBJ2-5, with a weak D call TRBD2 (5 bases). The CDR3 runs to 13 residues. The germline CDR1 and CDR2 sequences are MNHEY and SVGAGI. Trimming stripped 3 bases from V and 5 bases from J, with 10 bases between. The DNA for the CDR3 is TGTGCCAGCAGTTATCCGGGATCTGAGACCCAGTACTTC. This sequence encodes CASSYPGSETQYF.

J is TRBJ2-1 and V is TRBV14; no clear D. The germline V gene has CDR1 SGHDN and CDR2 FVKESK. The CDR3 loop spans 12 amino acids. Trimming removed 3 bases at V and 9 bases at J, with 9 bases between. The CDR3 nucleotides read TGTGCCAGCAGCCAGGAGTGGGCTGAGCAGTTCTTC. This translates into CASSQEWAEQFF.